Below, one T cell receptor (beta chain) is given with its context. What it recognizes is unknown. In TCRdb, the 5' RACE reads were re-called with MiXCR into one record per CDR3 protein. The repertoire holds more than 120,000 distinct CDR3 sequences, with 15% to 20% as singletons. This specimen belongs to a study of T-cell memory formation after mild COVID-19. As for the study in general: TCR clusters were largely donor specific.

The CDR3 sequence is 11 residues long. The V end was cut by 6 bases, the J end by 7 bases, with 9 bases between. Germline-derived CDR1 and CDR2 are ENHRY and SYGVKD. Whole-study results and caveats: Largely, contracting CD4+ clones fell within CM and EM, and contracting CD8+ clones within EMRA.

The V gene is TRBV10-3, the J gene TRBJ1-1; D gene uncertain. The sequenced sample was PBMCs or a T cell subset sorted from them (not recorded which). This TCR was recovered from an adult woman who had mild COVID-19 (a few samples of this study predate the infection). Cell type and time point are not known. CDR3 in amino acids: CAIRGNREAFF. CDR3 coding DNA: TGTGCCATCAGAGGGAACCGTGAAGCTTTCTTT.